Listed below are T cell receptor beta chains from one sample, sequenced in a study of blood T cells in healthy people across ages. TCRdb itself ran the 5' RACE reads through MiXCR, one entry per CDR3 protein. There are about 830,000 distinct CDR3 sequences in the sample; 55% to 75% occur only once, and roughly 20% lies in the top ten. The specimen sequenced was blood. These receptors originate from a man younger than 40 in good health. Each CDR3 is given with its conserved first and last residue. The D gene is left open where the match is weak. Expanded clones are given a class, and other clones once, few, many or no size at all.

>TRBJ2-1|NA|few|TRBV3-1
TGTGCCAGCAGCCAAGGGAACTGGGTTAGGGTTGGTGAGCAGTTCTTC
CASSQGNWVRVGEQFF
>TRBJ2-1|TRBD2|NA|TRBV20-1
TGCAGTGCTAGAGATCCTTGGACTAGCGGGGGGCTGAGGGACAATGAGCAGTTCTTC
CSARDPWTSGGLRDNEQFF
>TRBJ2-7|TRBD2|NA|TRBV20-1
TGCAGTGCCTCTAGCGGGGAGGGTATTAACGAGCAGTACTTC
CSASSGEGINEQYF
>TRBJ2-7|NA|NA|TRBV28
TGTGCCAGCAGTCGACAGAGCTACGAGCAGTACTTC
CASSRQSYEQYF
>TRBJ2-3|NA|NA|TRBV7-3
TGTGCCAGCAGCTTACCCGCGCTGTATTTT
CASSLPALYF
>TRBJ1-1|TRBD1|NA|TRBV13
TGTGCCATCAGGGACAGGGGTAAAGCTTTCTTT
CAIRDRGKAFF
>TRBJ1-2|TRBD1|NA|TRBV12-3/TRBV12-4
TGTGCCAGCAGTTTGACAGGGCACGGCTATGGCTACACCTTC
CASSLTGHGYGYTF
>TRBJ2-1|TRBD2|many|TRBV5-1
TGCGCCAGCAGCTTAGCGGGGGGATTATACAATGAGCAGTTCTTC
CASSLAGGLYNEQFF
>TRBJ2-1|TRBD2|NA|TRBV29-1
TGCAGCGCTGAAACTATGACTAGCGGGAGGGGCAATGAGCAGTTCTTC
CSAETMTSGRGNEQFF
>TRBJ2-6|NA|NA|TRBV7-9
TGTGCCAGCAGCCTAGCTACCTCTGGGGCCAACGTCCTGACTTTC
CASSLATSGANVLTF
>TRBJ2-7|NA|few|TRBV3-1
TGTGCCAGCAGGAGGGAGGCAGGCCGTGGTTACGAGCAGTACTTC
CASRREAGRGYEQYF
>TRBJ2-3|TRBD2|few|TRBV14
TGTGCCAGCAGCCAGCGGACTAGCGACACAGATACGCAGTATTTT
CASSQRTSDTDTQYF
>TRBJ2-1|TRBD1|few|TRBV4-3
TGCGCCAGCAGCCACACGGACAGGTACAATGAGCAGTTCTTC
CASSHTDRYNEQFF
>TRBJ2-1|TRBD2|NA|TRBV7-3
TGTGCCAGCAGCTTATCATCGGGACTAAGAGTTGAGCAGTTCTTC
CASSLSSGLRVEQFF
>TRBJ2-7|NA|NA|TRBV7-8
TGTGCCAGCAGCTTAGTAGTAGCGGACTACAACTACGAGCAGTACTTC
CASSLVVADYNYEQYF
>TRBJ2-5|TRBD2|NA|TRBV7-9
TGTGCCAGCAGCTTAGAAATGTCTAGCGGGGAAACCCAGTACTTC
CASSLEMSSGETQYF
>TRBJ1-3|NA|NA|TRBV18
TGTGCCAGCTCACCAAATTCCCGGGCAACGGGAAACACCATATATTTT
CASSPNSRATGNTIYF
>TRBJ2-3|NA|few|TRBV21-1
TGTGCCAGCAGCAGGGTCAACCGGGACTTATGTGATACGCAGTATTTT
CASSRVNRDLCDTQYF
>TRBJ2-7|NA|few|TRBV10-2
TGCGCCAGCAGGGAGTCGACCGGGGAGCAGTACTTC
CASRESTGEQYF
>TRBJ2-2|NA|NA|TRBV12-5
TGTGCTAGTGGCCTCCCGGGGGAGACCGGGGAGCTGTTTTTT
CASGLPGETGELFF
>TRBJ2-1|NA|NA|TRBV20-1
TGCAGTGCTAGCACAAGTCAGGGGGGTTCGCAGTTCTTC
CSASTSQGGSQFF
>TRBJ1-5|NA|NA|TRBV20-1
TGCAGTGCCCTCCCCGAAGCCCCCACTAGCAATCAGCCCCAGCATTTT
CSALPEAPTSNQPQHF
>TRBJ2-5|TRBD1|NA|TRBV6-5
TGTGCCAGCAGTGAATCGGACAGGGTGGAGAAGACCCAGTACTTC
CASSESDRVEKTQYF
>TRBJ2-7|NA|NA|TRBV29-1
TGCAGCGCCTTTAGGTATTTAGTGGCAGAGAGATCCTACGAGCAGTACTTC
CSAFRYLVAERSYEQYF
>TRBJ2-5|TRBD2|NA|TRBV2
TGTGCCAGCAGTGCCTCTAGCGGACAAGAGACCCAGTACTTC
CASSASSGQETQYF
>TRBJ2-4|TRBD1|NA|TRBV10-3
TGTGCCATCAGTGATGGGACAGGCGCCAAGTGGGAGCAGTACTTC
CAISDGTGAKWEQYF
>TRBJ2-7|NA|NA|TRBV5-1
TGCGCCAGCAGGATGCTGGGGACCTACGAGCAGTACTTC
CASRMLGTYEQYF
>TRBJ2-1|TRBD2|many|TRBV6-4
TGTGCCAGCAGTCCAAGCGGGGGGGCCTCCAATGAGCAGTTCTTC
CASSPSGGASNEQFF
>TRBJ2-7|NA|few|TRBV7-3
TGTGCCAGCAGCTTTAGGGATCGGCCGAATAACGCCGAGCAGTACTTC
CASSFRDRPNNAEQYF
>TRBJ2-1|NA|once|TRBV7-2
TGTGCCAGCAGCTTATTACGGGGGGCAGGCAATGAGCAGTTCTTC
CASSLLRGAGNEQFF
>TRBJ2-3|TRBD2|NA|TRBV7-2
TGTGCCAGCAGCTTAGTTGGCGGGGGAGTGGATACGCAGTATTTT
CASSLVGGGVDTQYF
>TRBJ2-5|TRBD2|NA|TRBV15
TGTGCCACCAGCAGAGATCCGGCGGGAGGAAGAGAGACCCAGTACTTC
CATSRDPAGGRETQYF
>TRBJ2-1|NA|NA|TRBV20-1
TGCAGTGCTAGAGAGTGGGGGTTAGGTGAGCAGTTCTTC
CSAREWGLGEQFF
>TRBJ1-6|TRBD1|NA|TRBV20-1
TGCAGTGTCTTTCAGGGGGCTAATTCACCCCTCCACTTT
CSVFQGANSPLHF
>TRBJ1-2|NA|few|TRBV4-1
TGCGCCAGCAGCCAAGAGGCGACAGATTATGGCTACACCTTC
CASSQEATDYGYTF
>TRBJ2-7|NA|NA|TRBV28
TGTGCCAGCAGGCCTCAGGACAGGAGGGCGTACGAGCAGTACTTC
CASRPQDRRAYEQYF
>TRBJ2-5|TRBD2|NA|TRBV7-8
TGTGCCAGCAGCTTCCGACTAGCGGGAGGCCCAGACCCAGCGACCCAGTACTTC
CASSFRLAGGPDPATQYF
>TRBJ2-1|NA|few|TRBV7-9
TGTGCCAGCAGCTTAAATCGGGGGTGGGATGAGCAGTTCTTC
CASSLNRGWDEQFF
>TRBJ2-3|TRBD2|NA|TRBV7-6
TGTGCCAGCAGCTTAGACCCCACCACTGCTAGCGGAGCTAGCACAGATACGCAGTATTTT
CASSLDPTTASGASTDTQYF
>TRBJ2-1|NA|few|TRBV5-6
TGTGCCAGCAGCTTGGCGGGCGCCCAGGGGCTCTATGAGCAGTTCTTC
CASSLAGAQGLYEQFF
>TRBJ2-1|NA|NA|TRBV20-1
TGCAGTGCTAGAGACGTCGACCGAATCAATGAGCAGTTCTTC
CSARDVDRINEQFF
>TRBJ2-5|NA|many|TRBV20-1
TGCAGTGCTAGGGGTATTCTTATAGAGACCCAGTACTTC
CSARGILIETQYF
>TRBJ2-6|TRBD2|NA|TRBV29-1
TGCAGCGTTGAAGATCTCCGGACTAGCGGCAAAATTCTCTCTGGGGCCAACGTCCTGACTTTC
CSVEDLRTSGKILSGANVLTF
>TRBJ1-1|NA|NA|TRBV6-5
TGTGCCAGCAGTTACTCGGGGGGAGGTTCGGCAACTGAAGCTTTCTTT
CASSYSGGGSATEAFF
>TRBJ2-1|TRBD2|once|TRBV12-3/TRBV12-4
TGTGCCAGCAGTTTTCGGGGGGACGTTGGGAATGAGCAGTTCTTC
CASSFRGDVGNEQFF
>TRBJ1-2|NA|NA|TRBV18
TGTGCCAGCTCACCGGGACTCCAAGAGGGCTACACCTTC
CASSPGLQEGYTF
>TRBJ2-1|NA|NA|TRBV7-9
TGTGCCAGCAGCTTATTCCCCCGCAATGAGCAGTTCTTC
CASSLFPRNEQFF
>TRBJ2-1|NA|NA|TRBV27
TGTGCCAGCACAACCCAAGTGGAGCAGTTCTTC
CASTTQVEQFF
>TRBJ2-7|NA|NA|TRBV7-6
TGTGCCAGCAGCCAGCCAACGGGTGAGCAGTACTTC
CASSQPTGEQYF
>TRBJ2-1|NA|NA|TRBV12-3/TRBV12-4
TGTGCCAGCAGTCCGGGACGCCGGAACAATGAGCAGTTCTTC
CASSPGRRNNEQFF
>TRBJ2-1|NA|NA|TRBV10-3
TGTGCCATCAGTGAGGGCCTCTTAGGGTACAATGAGCAGTTCTTC
CAISEGLLGYNEQFF
>TRBJ1-1|NA|NA|TRBV5-1
TGCGCCAGCAGCTTGGCGAGGGGCAAGGGTCCTGAAGCTTTCTTT
CASSLARGKGPEAFF
>TRBJ2-5|NA|few|TRBV18
TGTGCCAGCAGCCCCGGGACTGAAGAGACCCAGTACTTC
CASSPGTEETQYF
>TRBJ1-5|NA|NA|TRBV2
TGTGCCAGCTCCGAGCAGGGACTCAATCAGCCCCAGCATTTT
CASSEQGLNQPQHF
>TRBJ2-3|TRBD1|once|TRBV3-1
TGTGCCAGCAGCTATAGACAGGGAATGGGTACAGATACGCAGTATTTT
CASSYRQGMGTDTQYF
>TRBJ2-7|TRBD1|few|TRBV4-3
TGCGCCAGCAGCCCCGGGACAGGGAATCTCTACGAGCAGTACTTC
CASSPGTGNLYEQYF
>TRBJ2-1|TRBD1|few|TRBV20-1
TGCAGTGAAAGAAAGGACAGGGGGAATGAGCAGTTCTTC
CSERKDRGNEQFF
>TRBJ2-4|TRBD1|NA|TRBV20-1
TGCAGTGCTAAGACAGGGATGGGGCAGTACTTC
CSAKTGMGQYF
>TRBJ2-3|NA|NA|TRBV20-1
TGCAGTGCTAGTCAGGGTAACCCAGTCACAGATACGCAGTATTTT
CSASQGNPVTDTQYF
>TRBJ1-4|NA|NA|TRBV12-3/TRBV12-4
TGTGCCAGCAGTTTAGGCGATAGTAATCGCGAAAAACTGTTTTTT
CASSLGDSNREKLFF